Below, one T cell receptor (beta chain) is given with its context. The sample originates from a study of shared clonotypes between healthy human individuals. The naive CD8 population came from CD45RO-negative cells selected for CCR7, without terminally differentiated effector memory CD45RA+ cells. Germline CDR1 reads SGHTA; CDR2 reads FQGNSA. This CDR3 spans 17 amino acids. Trimming removed 0 bases at V and 2 bases at J, with 17 bases between. Profiling relied on immunoSEQ multiplex PCR, and the TCRdb table lists in-frame clones only, not all of them. The sample shows around 1.9 million clones, roughly 91% of them seen only once.

The sequenced sample consisted of naive CD8+ T cells from PBMCs. The chain has TRBV7-2 and TRBJ2-7, with D possibly matching TRBD1 (5 bases). The TCR comes from a man aged 18 to 29 in good health. Some clones in this sample may be carry-over from other donors' samples. CDR3 sequence (DNA): TGTGCCAGCAGCTTAGCAGTGAGCCGGACAATTACCTACGAGCAGTACTTC. This gives the protein CASSLAVSRTITYEQYF.